This entry lists 14 T cell receptor beta chains sequenced from one sample in a study of cytomegalovirus exposure and HLA in healthy donors. Method: immunoSEQ multiplex PCR; TCRdb's copy keeps in-frame clones and lacks some. The sample has 180,000 or so clones, approximately 89% seen once; the top ten hold about 7.2%. The source material was PBMCs. The source is a man in his thirties or forties in good health and CMV-seropositive.

This sequence joins TRBV19 and TRBJ2-7; 7 nucleotides agree with TRBD2. The CDR3 is 13 amino acids. Germline-derived CDR1 and CDR2 are LNHDA and SQIVND (reference sequence). The trim removed 3 bases at V and 2 bases at J, leaving 1 base unmatched. The CDR3 loop is CASSMGGAYEQYF. DNA for the CDR3: TGTGCCAGTAGTATGGGAGGGGCCTACGAGCAGTACTTC.

This chain connects TRBV9 to TRBJ1-5; D perhaps matches TRBD1 (6 bases). V lost 4 bases and J 3 bases, leaving 11 bases between the germline ends. The CDR3 covers 14 residues. In germline, CDR1 is SGDLS, CDR2 YYNGEE. CDR3 bases: TGTGCCAGCAGCCCCGGGACACACAATCAGCCCCAGCATTTT. Encoded protein: CASSPGTHNQPQHF. The whole variable domain, remainder taken from reference TRBV9 and TRBJ1-5, is DSGVTQTPKHLITATGQRVTLRCSPRSGDLSVYWYQQSLDQGLQFLIQYYNGEERAKGNILERFSAQQFPDLHSELNLSSLELGDSALYFCASSPGTHNQPQHFGDGTRLSIL.

V is TRBV14 and J is TRBJ1-3; D remains ambiguous. Germline loops: CDR1 SGHDN, CDR2 FVKESK. V lost 9 bases, J lost 9 bases, and 12 bases lay in between. The CDR3 is 11 amino acids. The CDR3 DNA is TGTGCCAGTAGAGCTGTGGGCACCATATATTTT. Translating it yields CASRAVGTIYF.

The J gene is TRBJ2-7, the V gene TRBV28; 10 positions agree with TRBD1. J was trimmed by 3 bases and V by 8 bases; bases with no gene match: 10. The CDR3 is 15 residues long. Germline-derived CDR1 and CDR2 are MDHEN and SYDVKM. This CDR3 reads CASSTPDRGLYEQYF. DNA for the CDR3: TGTGCCAGCTCTACCCCCGACAGGGGGCTCTACGAGCAGTACTTC.

In regard to this clone: A read error may account for a junction end that differs from germline. The chain is built from TRBV9 and TRBJ1-2; perhaps TRBD1 as D (6 bases). Germline CDR1 is SGDLS and CDR2 is YYNGEE. The CDR3 extends over 12 amino acids. CDR3 coding DNA: TGTGCCAGCAGCGTCCCAGGGGCAGCAGCAATCTTC. This codes for CASSVPGAAAIF.

The rearrangement uses TRBV7-9 and TRBJ2-3, with 11 bases lining up with TRBD2. The CDR3 consists of 15 residues. The junction had 7 bases not matched to a gene; V was cut back by 5 bases and J by 6 bases. CDR1 is SEHNR, CDR2 FQNEAQ, per germline (reference sequence). The CDR3 DNA reads as TGTGCCAGCAGCCAAAGGACTAGCGGGTTGGATACGCAGTATTTT. Its translation is CASSQRTSGLDTQYF.

J is TRBJ1-1 and V is TRBV30, with D unresolved. Trimming took 3 bases from V and 4 from J, leaving 18 bases between them. Germline V lookup: CDR1 GTSNPN, CDR2 SVGIG (reference sequence). The CDR3 is 15 residues long. The CDR3 is CAWRAQVGGGTEAFF. The CDR3 nucleotides read TGTGCCTGGAGGGCCCAGGTAGGAGGAGGCACTGAAGCTTTCTTT. The full variable domain, in which reference TRBV30 and TRBJ1-1 provide the parts outside the CDR3, is SQTIHQWPATLVQPVGSPLSLECTVEGTSNPNLYWYRQAAGRGLQLLFYSVGIGQISSEVPQNLSASRPQDRQFILSSKKLLLSDSGFYLCAWRAQVGGGTEAFFGQGTRLTVV.

The chain employs TRBV6-1 and TRBJ1-1; D is unclear. The germline V gene has CDR1 MNHNS and CDR2 SASEGT. The CDR3 is 15 residues long. Trimming pared 10 bases from V and 0 bases from J, leaving 18 bases between. The CDR3 here is CATKVAPQMNTEAFF. For the CDR3, the DNA is TGTGCCACCAAGGTGGCGCCGCAGATGAACACTGAAGCTTTCTTT.

This rearrangement joins TRBV27 to TRBJ2-2, with D perhaps matching TRBD1 (5 bases). CDR1 MNHEY and CDR2 SMNVEV come from the germline V gene (reference sequence). The CDR3 runs to 14 residues. V was shortened by 6 bases and J by 4 bases, with 12 bases between the two germline ends. CDR3 in amino acids: CASSPGAGTGELFF. For the CDR3, the DNA is TGTGCCAGCAGCCCTGGGGCAGGCACCGGGGAGCTGTTTTTT.

This chain joins TRBV7-2 and TRBJ2-7, with 8 positions matching TRBD2. V gave up 6 bases and J gave up 0 bases; unmatched junction bases: 4. This CDR3 is 14 amino acids long. Germline CDR1 is SGHTA and CDR2 is FQGNSA. The CDR3 sequence: CASRLAVSSYEQYF. CDR3 coding DNA: TGTGCCAGCAGACTAGCGGTTAGCTCCTACGAGCAGTACTTC.

The V call is TRBV6-1, the J call TRBJ2-7; 7 bases line up with TRBD2. This CDR3 region has 16 residues. Germline V gives CDR1 MNHNS, CDR2 SASEGT. V was clipped by 3 bases and J by 0 bases; unmatched bases: 8. The CDR3 DNA is TGTGCCAGCAGTGACCCAGGACTAGTAAGCTCCTACGAGCAGTACTTC. Amino acid sequence: CASSDPGLVSSYEQYF.

The chain links TRBV5-1 to TRBJ2-7; D is unresolved. Looked up from germline, CDR1 is SGHRS and CDR2 is YFSETQ. Trimming pared 3 bases from V and 0 bases from J, leaving 1 base between. The CDR3 extends over 11 amino acids. The CDR3 loop is CASSSSYEQYF. In DNA form, the CDR3 reads TGCGCCAGCAGCTCCTCCTACGAGCAGTACTTC.

The genes are TRBV5-4 and TRBJ2-1, with D uncertain. Looked up from germline, CDR1 is SGHNT and CDR2 is YYREEE (reference sequence). V gave up 2 bases and J gave up 5 bases, with 11 bases separating them. The CDR3 contains 14 residues. The CDR3 loop reads CASSFRGPHNEQFF. In DNA form, the CDR3 reads TGTGCCAGCAGCTTTCGAGGACCGCACAATGAGCAGTTCTTC.

The chain is built from TRBV19 and TRBJ2-1; 10 bases are a match to TRBD2. The germline V gene has CDR1 LNHDA and CDR2 SQIVND (reference sequence). This CDR3 contains 15 residues. Unmatched junction bases numbered 5, after V lost 5 bases and J lost 4 bases. This CDR3 reads CASSSGLAPYNEQFF. DNA for the CDR3: TGTGCCAGTAGTTCGGGACTAGCGCCTTACAATGAGCAGTTCTTC.